This TCR beta chain came from a study of T cells in Graves' hyperthyroidism and ophthalmopathy. Diagnosis rested on symptoms, serum thyroxine and TRAb, thyroid ultrasound, and orbital computed tomography. To note about this clonotype: Its specificity is unknown. The junction differs from germline at one of its ends, possibly a read error.

This CDR3 has 13 amino acids. Germline assignment: CDR1 SGHTA and CDR2 FQGTGA. Overall study results and limits: A median about 6 months before onset, the model predicted ophthalmopathy. Most thyroid clonotypes expanded above 0.001 appeared in blood too.

Regions amplified from RNA transcripts were the TCR beta CDR3 regions. HTBI primers were used for first-round RT-PCR of the TCR CDR3. MiXCR was run by TCRdb on the multiplex PCR reads, yielding one entry per CDR3 protein. This table holds approximately 700,000 distinct CDR3 sequences, less than 45% found once. The sequencing input was peripheral blood or thyroid tissue (not recorded which). The chain combines TRBV7-3 with TRBJ1-1; no definite D call. This clonotype was sampled from an adult man with Graves' disease, either hyperthyroidism or ophthalmopathy (not recorded which). CDR3: CAGSKGPNTEAFF. The CDR3, as DNA: TGTGCCGGCAGTAAAGGCCCAAACACTGAAGCTTTCTTT.